These 20 T cell receptor beta chains originate from one sample sequenced in a study of T cells after yellow fever vaccination. Each CDR3 protein gets one entry after TCRdb re-called the 5' RACE reads with MiXCR. Among about 130,000 distinct CDR3 sequences listed, around 7.7% were seen once. This material consisted of CD4+ T cells sorted from PBMCs, taken approximately 11 days after the first yellow fever vaccination. The receptors shown here come from a man aged 18-30 years who received the YFV17D yellow fever vaccine.

The chain has TRBV10-3 and TRBJ2-1; TRBD2 matches at 7 bases. Germline lookup yields CDR1 ENHRY and CDR2 SYGVKD. Germline trimming cut 0 bases from V and 0 bases from J; bases unmatched to any gene: 2. This CDR3 is 16 amino acids long. CDR3 loop: CAISESRGFSYNEQFF. CDR3 in DNA: TGTGCCATCAGTGAGTCGCGGGGGTTCTCCTACAATGAGCAGTTCTTC.

The table lists this clonotype with many counts. The rearrangement joins TRBV6-5 to TRBJ2-7; TRBD1 or TRBD2 may be the D gene (5 bases each). The V gene's germline CDR1 is MNHEY and CDR2 SVGAGI. Trimming shortened V by 5 bases and J by 0 bases, and 14 bases separated the two germline ends. CDR3 size: 15 residues. The CDR3 sequence: CASSPSGLSSYEQYV. Here the CDR3 DNA reads TGTGCCAGCAGTCCTTCGGGGCTCAGCTCCTACGAGCAGTACGTC.

This clonotype was picked up many times. The chain has TRBV20-1 and TRBJ1-1; possible D gene TRBD1, 6 bases. Trimming cost V 6 bases and J 3 bases, with 14 bases left between them. Germline values: CDR1 DFQATT, CDR2 SNEGSKA (reference sequence). The CDR3 is 13 residues long. In DNA, the CDR3 is TGCAGTGCCGAGAGAGGGGGTTACACTGAAGCTTTCTTT. It yields the protein CSAERGGYTEAFF.

By sample share, this clonotype is medium-sized. This chain links TRBV7-2 with TRBJ2-7; tentative D call: TRBD1 (5 bases). Germline V gives CDR1 SGHTA, CDR2 FQGNSA. This CDR3 comprises 13 residues. V was shortened by 3 bases and J by 3 bases, with 9 bases between the two germline ends. The CDR3 is CASSFRRGYEQYF. The CDR3 DNA reads TGTGCCAGCAGCTTTCGTAGGGGCTACGAGCAGTACTTC.

The sample holds many counts of this clonotype. V is TRBV20-1 and J is TRBJ1-4, with no clear D. Germline assignment: CDR1 DFQATT and CDR2 SNEGSKA (reference sequence). This CDR3 has 16 amino acids. V was cut by 3 bases and J by 0 bases, with 14 bases left in between. CDR3 bases: TGCAGTGCTAGCGCTCGGGCTTTGGCAACTAATGAAAAACTGTTTTTT. Protein product: CSASARALATNEKLFF.

This sequence joins TRBV18 and TRBJ1-2; the match to TRBD1 covers 8 bases. Germline V gene data show CDR1 as KGHSH and CDR2 as LQKENI. V shed 2 bases, J shed 8 bases, and the junction held 19 bases outside the gene matches. The CDR3 is 18 residues long. CDR3: CASSPRNDRGGLGGGYTF. CDR3 nucleotide sequence: TGTGCCAGCTCACCAAGAAACGACAGGGGCGGCTTAGGAGGGGGCTACACCTTC.

This clonotype was observed many times. J is TRBJ2-1 and V is TRBV7-2, with D possibly TRBD2 on 5 matching bases. Germline V lookup: CDR1 SGHTA, CDR2 FQGNSA. The V gene lost 8 bases and the J gene lost 8 bases, with 13 bases spanning the gap. The CDR3 runs to 12 residues. CDR3 region: CASSPGEYEQFF. CDR3 coding DNA: TGTGCCAGCTCCCCCGGGGAATATGAGCAGTTCTTC.

This clonotype was observed at least ten times. A junction boundary mismatches the germline segment, possibly from a read error. This chain joins TRBV29-1 and TRBJ2-3; the D is unclear. The CDR3 consists of 13 residues. CDR1 is SQVTM, CDR2 ANQGSEA, per germline. CDR3 DNA sequence: TGCAGCGTTGAAGCAGCCGGCACGGATACGCAGTATTTT. Its protein product is CSVEAAGTDTQYF.

This clonotype has at least ten counts. The chain couples TRBV10-3 to TRBJ1-4; D ambiguous. V shed 4 bases and J shed 5 bases, with 8 bases lying between them. The CDR3 is 13 amino acids. Per the germline V gene, CDR1 is ENHRY and CDR2 is SYGVKD. The CDR3 loop is CAISGLQNEKLFF. The CDR3 nucleotides are TGTGCCATCAGTGGTCTCCAGAATGAAAAACTGTTTTTT.

This chain uses TRBV7-8 with TRBJ2-3; D may be TRBD1 or TRBD2 (5 bases each). Germline V gene sequence: CDR1 SGHVS, CDR2 FQNEAQ. With 0 bases removed from V and 5 bases from J, the gap between germline ends came to 18 bases. The CDR3 has 17 amino acids. The CDR3 sequence is CASSLARTWGKGDTQYF. The CDR3 bases are TGTGCCAGCAGCTTAGCGCGAACTTGGGGGAAGGGAGATACGCAGTATTTT.

There are many counts of this clonotype. This chain links TRBV28 with TRBJ2-1, with TRBD1 matching over 10 bases. Germline assignment: CDR1 MDHEN and CDR2 SYDVKM. The CDR3 contains 13 residues. Losses at the gene ends were 6 bases for V and 14 bases for J; bases not matched to a gene: 10. Here the CDR3 DNA reads TGTGCCAGCAGCCGACAGGGGGCGCTTAAGGAGTTCTTC. Protein: CASSRQGALKEFF.

About this clonotype itself: A read error may explain this, as a much larger clone is one base away. This chain connects TRBV7-8 to TRBJ2-2; D not certain. The CDR3 totals 13 residues. CDR1 SGHVS and CDR2 FQNEAQ come from the germline V gene. Between the trimmed V and J ends, which lost 8 bases and 5 bases, there was a span of 12 bases. DNA of the CDR3: TGTGCCAGCTGGGAACGGCAAACCGGGGAGCTGTTTTTT. Residues: CASWERQTGELFF.

This clonotype was counted many times. The junction shows a germline mismatch at one end, possibly a read error. This sequence joins TRBV7-2 and TRBJ2-5; 9 bases match TRBD2. Germline V gene data show CDR1 as SGHTA and CDR2 as FQGNSA. CDR3 length: 15 amino acids. CDR3 nucleotide sequence: TGTGCCAGCAGCCTAGCCGGGACTAGCATCGAGACCCAGTACTTC. It encodes CASSLAGTSIETQYF. Based on the CDR3 plus reference TRBV7-2 and TRBJ2-5, the full variable domain is GAGVSQSPSNKVTEKGKDVELRCDPISGHTALYWYRQSLGQGLEFLIYFQGNSAPDKSGLPSDRFSAERTGGSVSTLTIQRTQQEDSAVYLCASSLAGTSIETQYFGPGTRLLVL.

This clonotype was observed many times. The chain's CDR3 is CASSTGTRPDTDTQYF. The CDR3 nucleotides read TGCGCCAGCAGCACTGGGACTCGCCCTGACACAGATACGCAGTATTTT. The V gene is TRBV5-1, the J gene TRBJ2-3, with D maybe TRBD2 (6 bases). CDR3 length: 16 amino acids. V was clipped by 4 bases and J by 2 bases, with 17 bases between them. Germline V gives CDR1 SGHRS, CDR2 YFSETQ.

This clonotype was picked up many times. The chain recombines TRBV6-5 with TRBJ2-6; the D call may be TRBD1 or TRBD2 (5 bases each). Germline V CDR1 and CDR2: MNHEY, SVGAGI. The V gene lost 8 bases and the J gene lost 0 bases, with 14 bases spanning the gap. This CDR3 has 16 amino acids. In nucleotides, the CDR3 is TGTGCCAGCCGGGGCAGAAAGGACTCTGGGGCCAACGTCCTGACTTTC. It translates to CASRGRKDSGANVLTF.

This chain connects TRBV4-3 to TRBJ1-1, with 7 nucleotides matching TRBD1. The CDR3 is 19 amino acids. Per germline, CDR1 LGHNA and CDR2 YSLEER. Trimming took 0 bases from V and 6 from J; bases not matched to a gene: 19. The CDR3 DNA follows: TGCGCCAGCAGCCAAGAGGCCTCAGGCCCCGGGACAGCCTTCGCTGAAGCTTTCTTT. It specifies CASSQEASGPGTAFAEAFF.

This clonotype was found many times. V and J are TRBV18 and TRBJ1-5; 8 bases match TRBD1. CDR1 and CDR2 (germline): KGHSH, LQKENI. CDR3 length: 15 amino acids. With 6 bases clipped from V and 2 bases from J, the junction kept 6 bases outside the gene matches. In nucleotides, the CDR3 is TGTGCCAGCTCCCAGGGGGCTTCCGGCAATCAGCCCCAGCATTTT. Protein sequence: CASSQGASGNQPQHF. Full variable domain (outside the CDR3, taken from reference TRBV18 and TRBJ1-5): NAGVMQNPRHLVRRRGQEARLRCSPMKGHSHVYWYRQLPEEGLKFMVYLQKENIIDESGMPKERFSAEFPKEGPSILRIQQVVRGDSAAYFCASSQGASGNQPQHFGDGTRLSIL.

Ten or more counts support this clonotype. The V call is TRBV7-9, the J call TRBJ2-1; TRBD1 matches 11 bases. The CDR3 contains 14 residues. CDR1 SEHNR and CDR2 FQNEAQ come from the germline V gene (reference sequence). V lost 6 bases and J lost 9; bases outside the gene matches: 7. The CDR3 is CASSLGQGAVEQFF. For the CDR3, the DNA is TGTGCCAGCAGTCTCGGACAGGGGGCGGTTGAGCAGTTCTTC.

This clonotype was counted many times. The rearrangement links TRBV6-5 to TRBJ1-2, with D unclear. V lost 0 bases and J lost 2, with 16 bases in between. This CDR3 is built from 17 residues. Germline assignment: CDR1 MNHEY and CDR2 SVGAGI. The CDR3 is CASSYSSAGRSNYGYTF. For the CDR3, the DNA is TGTGCCAGCAGTTACTCGAGTGCGGGGAGGAGCAACTATGGCTACACCTTC.

The genes are TRBV4-2 and TRBJ1-6, with D uncertain. The V end lost 0 bases, the J end lost 10 bases, and 16 bases lay between the germline ends. The CDR3 consists of 16 residues. The germline V gene has CDR1 LGHNA and CDR2 YNFKEQ. As DNA, the CDR3 is TGTGCCAGCAGCCAAGATCGCGGAGGGATCGGGTCACCCCTCCACTTT. This encodes CASSQDRGGIGSPLHF.